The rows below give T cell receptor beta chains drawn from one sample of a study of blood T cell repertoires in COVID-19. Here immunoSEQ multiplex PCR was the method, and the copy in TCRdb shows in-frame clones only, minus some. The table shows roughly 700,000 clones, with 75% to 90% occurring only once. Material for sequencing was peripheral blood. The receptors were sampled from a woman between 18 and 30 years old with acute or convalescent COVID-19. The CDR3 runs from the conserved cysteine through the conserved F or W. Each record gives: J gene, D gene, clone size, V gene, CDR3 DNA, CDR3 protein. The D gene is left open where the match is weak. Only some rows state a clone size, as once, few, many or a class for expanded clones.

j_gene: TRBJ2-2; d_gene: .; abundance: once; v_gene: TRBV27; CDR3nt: TGTGCCAGCAGCCTGGGCCCCAGGCCGAACACCGGGGAGCTGTTTTTT; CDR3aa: CASSLGPRPNTGELFF
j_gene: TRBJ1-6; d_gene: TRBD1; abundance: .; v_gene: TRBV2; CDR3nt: TGTGCCAACCGACAGGGGGAAGATTCACCCCTCCACTTT; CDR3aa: CANRQGEDSPLHF
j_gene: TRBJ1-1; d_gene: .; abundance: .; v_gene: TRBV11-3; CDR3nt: TGTGCCAGCAGCCTCGGACAGCAGAACACTGAAGCTTTCTTT; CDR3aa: CASSLGQQNTEAFF
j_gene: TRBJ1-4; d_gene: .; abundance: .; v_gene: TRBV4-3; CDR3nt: TGCGCCAGCAGCCAACTTAGTCTCAGAGGTGAAAAACTGTTTTTT; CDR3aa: CASSQLSLRGEKLFF
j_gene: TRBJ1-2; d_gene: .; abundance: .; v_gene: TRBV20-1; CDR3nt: TGCAGTGGGATGGAGAACTATGGCTACACCTTC; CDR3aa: CSGMENYGYTF
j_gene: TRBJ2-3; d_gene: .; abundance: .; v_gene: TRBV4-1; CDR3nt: TGCGCCAGCAGCCCAGGGACACTACTAAACACAGATACGCAGTATTTT; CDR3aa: CASSPGTLLNTDTQYF
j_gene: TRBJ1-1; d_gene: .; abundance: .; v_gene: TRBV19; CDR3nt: TGTGCCAGTAGTATTAGGGGCAGCGAAGCTTTCTTT; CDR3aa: CASSIRGSEAFF
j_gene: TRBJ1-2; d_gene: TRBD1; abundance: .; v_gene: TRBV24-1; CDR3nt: TGTGCCACCAGTGAGTGGACAGGGGGTAACTATGGCTACACCTTC; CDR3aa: CATSEWTGGNYGYTF
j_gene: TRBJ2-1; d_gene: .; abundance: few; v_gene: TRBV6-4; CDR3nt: TGTGCCAGCAGTGACTCCGGCAGGGCCTCCTACAATGAGCAGTTCTTC; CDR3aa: CASSDSGRASYNEQFF
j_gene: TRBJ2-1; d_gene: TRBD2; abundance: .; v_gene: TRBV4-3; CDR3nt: TGCGCCAGCAGCCCAGGCGCCCTAGCGGGGGGGCCATGGAATGAGCAGTTCTTC; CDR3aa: CASSPGALAGGPWNEQFF
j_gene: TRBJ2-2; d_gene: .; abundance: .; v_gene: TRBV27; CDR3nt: TGTGCCAGCTCTAACACCGGGGAGCTGTTTTTT; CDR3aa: CASSNTGELFF
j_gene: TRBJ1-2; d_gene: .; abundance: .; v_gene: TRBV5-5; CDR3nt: TGTGCCAGCAGCCCCGTAGGGGGGGGGAACTATGGCTACACCTTC; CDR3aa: CASSPVGGGNYGYTF
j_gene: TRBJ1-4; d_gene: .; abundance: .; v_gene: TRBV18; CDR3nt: TGTGCCACCTCAGCAGGGACTAATGAAAAACTGTTTTTT; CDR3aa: CATSAGTNEKLFF
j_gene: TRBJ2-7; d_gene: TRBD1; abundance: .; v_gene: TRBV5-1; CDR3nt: TGCGCCAGCAGCACGGAATGGGGGACAGGGGCATACGAGCAGTACTTC; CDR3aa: CASSTEWGTGAYEQYF
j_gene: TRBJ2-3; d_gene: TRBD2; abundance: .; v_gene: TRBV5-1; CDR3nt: TGCGCCAGCAGCTTGGAACCCCTTGGGACTAGCGGCACAGATACGCAGTATTTT; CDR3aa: CASSLEPLGTSGTDTQYF
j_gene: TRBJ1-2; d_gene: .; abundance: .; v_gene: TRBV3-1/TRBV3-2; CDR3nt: TGTGCCAGCAGCCAAACAGGCGAGCACTATGGCTACACCTTC; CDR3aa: CASSQTGEHYGYTF
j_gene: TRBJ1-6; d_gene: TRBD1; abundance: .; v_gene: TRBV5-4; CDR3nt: TGTGCCAGCAGCTTGGGAGGGGGCTCTTCACCCCTCCACTTT; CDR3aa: CASSLGGGSSPLHF
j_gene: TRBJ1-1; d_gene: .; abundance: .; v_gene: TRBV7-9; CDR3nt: TGTGCCAGCAGCCCCGGAGGGGTCGGCACTGAAGCTTTCTTT; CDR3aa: CASSPGGVGTEAFF
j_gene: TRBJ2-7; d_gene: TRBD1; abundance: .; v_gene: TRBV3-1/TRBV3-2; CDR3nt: TGTGCCAGCAGCCAAGATCTGAGGGGGCACGAGCAGTACTTC; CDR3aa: CASSQDLRGHEQYF
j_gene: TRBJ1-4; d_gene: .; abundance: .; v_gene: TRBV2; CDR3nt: TGTGCCAGCAGTGAAGCGGGGAGGAGAAATGAAAAACTGTTTTTT; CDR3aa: CASSEAGRRNEKLFF
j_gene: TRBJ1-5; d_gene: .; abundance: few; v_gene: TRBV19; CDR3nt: TGTGCCAGTAGTCTTAGCAATCAGCCCCAGCATTTT; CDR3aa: CASSLSNQPQHF
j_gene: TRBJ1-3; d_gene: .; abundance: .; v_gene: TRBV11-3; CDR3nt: TGTGCCAGCAGCTCCACGGACAAAAACACCATATATTTT; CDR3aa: CASSSTDKNTIYF
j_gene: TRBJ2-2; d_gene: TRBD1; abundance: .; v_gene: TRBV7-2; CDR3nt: TGTGCCAGCAGCATTGGACAGGCCAACACCGGGGAGCTGTTTTTT; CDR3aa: CASSIGQANTGELFF
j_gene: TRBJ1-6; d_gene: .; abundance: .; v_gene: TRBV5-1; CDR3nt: TGCGCCAGCAGCTTGTATCTGAGCCGGTATAATTCACCCCTCCACTTT; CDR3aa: CASSLYLSRYNSPLHF
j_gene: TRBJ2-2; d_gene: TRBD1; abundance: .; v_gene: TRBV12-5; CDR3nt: TGTGCTAGTGGTTTGGCGACAGGGTCCACCGGGGAGCTGTTTTTT; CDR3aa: CASGLATGSTGELFF
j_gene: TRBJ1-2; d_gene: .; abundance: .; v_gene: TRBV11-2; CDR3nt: TGTGCCAGCAGCTTAGACAGTCCTAACTATGGCTACACCTTC; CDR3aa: CASSLDSPNYGYTF
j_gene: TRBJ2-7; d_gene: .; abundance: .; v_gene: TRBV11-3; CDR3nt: TGTGCCAGCAGCCCGACTGACTCCTACGAGCAGTACTTC; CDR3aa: CASSPTDSYEQYF
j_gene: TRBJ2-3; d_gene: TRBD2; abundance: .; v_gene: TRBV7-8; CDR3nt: TGTGCCAGCAGCTTATCCGGGACTATGGTGTATACGCAGTATTTT; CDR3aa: CASSLSGTMVYTQYF
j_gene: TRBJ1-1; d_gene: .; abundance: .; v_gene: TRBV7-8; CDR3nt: TGTGCCAGCAGGGCAAACACTGAAGCTTTCTTT; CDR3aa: CASRANTEAFF